Listed below are T cell receptor beta chains from one sample, sequenced in a study of T cell repertoires in cytomegalovirus infection. Via MiXCR, TCRdb re-called the reads, giving one row per CDR3 protein. The sample lists around 100,000 distinct CDR3 sequences; approximately 15% were seen once. The sample consisted of PBMCs. These receptors came from a human donor in good health (CMV status not recorded). Some clones in this sample may be carry-over from other donors' samples. CDR3s include the opening cysteine and the closing phenylalanine or tryptophan.

v_gene: TRBV7-9; CDR3aa: CASSSPRRRGAPPSYNEQFF
v_gene: TRBV7-3; CDR3aa: CASSEGTAGNTIYF
v_gene: TRBV4-2; CDR3aa: CASSQPQGAYGYTF
v_gene: TRBV6-2/TRBV6-3; CDR3aa: CASTGDGASGANVLTF
v_gene: TRBV7-2; CDR3aa: CASSLRGTSNTGELFF
v_gene: TRBV7-3; CDR3aa: CASSSTGNSYNEQFF
v_gene: TRBV18; CDR3aa: CASSENGPRLPGNTIYF
v_gene: TRBV7-2; CDR3aa: CASSLMLTHPTDTQYF
v_gene: TRBV7-2; CDR3aa: CASSLTGQSYGYTF
v_gene: TRBV5-6; CDR3aa: CASSLGAALSYGYTF
v_gene: TRBV7-2; CDR3aa: CASSLVASGVKNIQYF
v_gene: TRBV12-3/TRBV12-4; CDR3aa: CASSLGRLRQYF
v_gene: TRBV19; CDR3aa: CASTKGGLDQPQHF
v_gene: TRBV7-2; CDR3aa: CASSLRVSSRDGGTEAFF
v_gene: TRBV7-8; CDR3aa: CASSSLANTGELFF
v_gene: TRBV20-1; CDR3aa: CSASLRSDTQYF
v_gene: TRBV10-3; CDR3aa: CAIRDSTGGMETQYF
v_gene: TRBV20-1; CDR3aa: CSARDVRESEQFF
v_gene: TRBV7-8; CDR3aa: CASSTRDGNSPLHF
v_gene: TRBV7-2; CDR3aa: CASRLQQESPYEQYF
v_gene: TRBV5-5; CDR3aa: CASSLDSTGNTIYF
v_gene: TRBV29-1; CDR3aa: CSVESRGTSDTQYF
v_gene: TRBV7-8; CDR3aa: CASSLGTGKPSTDTQYF
v_gene: TRBV7-3; CDR3aa: CASSFREGTGNQPQHF
v_gene: TRBV6-1; CDR3aa: CASSRDQGTDTQYF